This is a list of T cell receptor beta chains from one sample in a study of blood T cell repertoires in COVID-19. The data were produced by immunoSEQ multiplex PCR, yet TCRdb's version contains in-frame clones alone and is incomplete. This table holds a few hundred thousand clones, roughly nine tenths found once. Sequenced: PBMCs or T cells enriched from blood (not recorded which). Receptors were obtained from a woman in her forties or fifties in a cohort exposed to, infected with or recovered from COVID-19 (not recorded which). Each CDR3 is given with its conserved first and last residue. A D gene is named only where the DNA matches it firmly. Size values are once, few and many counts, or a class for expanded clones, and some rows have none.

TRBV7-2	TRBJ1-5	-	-	CASSLGGASGGPQHF	TGTGCCAGCAGCTTAGGTGGGGCCTCAGGTGGGCCCCAGCATTTT
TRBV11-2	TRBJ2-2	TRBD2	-	CASSFATSGGNTGELFF	TGTGCCAGCAGCTTCGCCACTAGCGGGGGAAACACCGGGGAGCTGTTTTTT
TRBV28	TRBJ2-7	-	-	CASRQGGYEQYF	TGTGCCAGCAGGCAGGGAGGCTACGAGCAGTACTTC
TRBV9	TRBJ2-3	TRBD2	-	CASSQAGVSADTQYF	TGTGCCAGCAGCCAGGCGGGGGTGAGCGCAGATACGCAGTATTTT
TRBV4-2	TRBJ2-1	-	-	CASSSPGIYQRDEQFF	TGTGCCAGCAGTAGCCCCGGGATCTACCAACGGGATGAGCAGTTCTTC
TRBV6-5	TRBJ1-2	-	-	CASGPQGSANYGYTF	TGTGCCAGCGGACCGCAGGGTTCAGCTAACTATGGCTACACCTTC
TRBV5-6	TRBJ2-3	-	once	CASSLLDRRITDTQYF	TGTGCCAGCAGCTTGTTGGACAGAAGGATTACAGATACGCAGTATTTT
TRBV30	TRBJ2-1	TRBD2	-	CAWKVAGGYNEQFF	TGTGCCTGGAAGGTAGCGGGGGGGTACAATGAGCAGTTCTTC
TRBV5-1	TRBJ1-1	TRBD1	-	CASSSGQTLRNTEAFF	TGCGCCAGCAGCTCGGGACAGACCTTAAGGAACACTGAAGCTTTCTTT
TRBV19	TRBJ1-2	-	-	CASSTRGSHYGYTF	TGTGCCAGTAGTACAAGGGGATCCCACTATGGCTACACCTTC
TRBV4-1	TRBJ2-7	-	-	CASSQDVQGTYEQYF	TGCGCCAGCAGCCAAGATGTACAGGGCACCTACGAGCAGTACTTC
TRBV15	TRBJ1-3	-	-	CATSRDQGDTIYF	TGTGCCACCAGCAGAGATCAAGGGGACACCATATATTTT
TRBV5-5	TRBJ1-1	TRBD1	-	CASKRQGNTEAFF	TGTGCCAGCAAAAGACAGGGTAACACTGAAGCTTTCTTT
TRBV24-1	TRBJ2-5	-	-	CATSDPTGQGSGTQYF	TGTGCCACCAGTGATCCCACAGGGCAGGGGTCTGGAACCCAGTACTTC
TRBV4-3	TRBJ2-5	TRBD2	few	CASSQDRLAGPGETQYF	TGCGCCAGCAGCCAAGATCGCCTAGCGGGCCCGGGGGAGACCCAGTACTTC
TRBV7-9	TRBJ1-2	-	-	CASKGQGSHYGYTF	TGTGCCAGCAAGGGACAAGGATCACACTATGGCTACACCTTC
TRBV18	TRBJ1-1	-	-	CASSNRANTEAFF	TGTGCCAGCTCGAACAGGGCTAACACTGAAGCTTTCTTT
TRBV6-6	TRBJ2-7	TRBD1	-	CASIRDSNSYEQYF	TGTGCCAGCATCAGGGACAGTAACTCCTACGAGCAGTACTTC
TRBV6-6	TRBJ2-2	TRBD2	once	CASSPPGGTGKNTGELFF	TGTGCCAGCAGTCCTCCGGGGGGGACTGGAAAGAACACCGGGGAGCTGTTTTTT
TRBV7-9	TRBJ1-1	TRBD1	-	CASSLGRGQGYGWTTEAFF	TGTGCCAGCAGCTTAGGGAGGGGACAGGGATACGGGTGGACCACTGAAGCTTTCTTT
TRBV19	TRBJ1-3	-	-	CASIVNSGNTIYF	TGTGCCAGTATTGTCAACTCTGGAAACACCATATATTTT
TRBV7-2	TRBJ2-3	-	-	CASSGGAQYF	TGTGCCAGCAGCGGCGGAGCGCAGTATTTT
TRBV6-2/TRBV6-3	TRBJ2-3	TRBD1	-	CASSSQTGGLLITYTDTQYF	TGTGCCAGCAGCTCCCAGACAGGGGGACTCTTAATTACCTACACAGATACGCAGTATTTT
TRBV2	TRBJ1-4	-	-	CASRGAANEKLFF	TGTGCCAGCAGGGGGGCCGCTAATGAAAAACTGTTTTTT
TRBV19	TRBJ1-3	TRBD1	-	CASSMFGTGGSGNTIYF	TGTGCCAGTAGTATGTTCGGGACAGGCGGCTCTGGAAACACCATATATTTT
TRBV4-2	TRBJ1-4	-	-	CASSQDPSVNEKLFF	TGTGCCAGCAGCCAAGATCCGAGTGTTAATGAAAAACTGTTTTTT